This T cell receptor (beta chain) was recovered during a study of T-cell reconstitution after alpha-beta-depleted transplantation in children. Only a few counts were recorded for this clonotype. Germline V gene lookup returns CDR1 SGHRS and CDR2 YFSETQ. The CDR3 consists of 16 residues. V gave up 7 bases and J gave up 4 bases; unmatched junction bases: 11. Molecular barcoding with unique molecular identifiers was used for the TCRbeta library. TCRdb re-called the PCR reads with MiXCR, one entry per CDR3 protein. Among about 980,000 distinct CDR3 sequences, roughly 29% were seen once, and the ten largest hold 28%.

The material was PBMCs, mostly from graft donor cells, obtained 360 days after TCRalphabeta/CD19-depleted stem cell transplant. This chain connects TRBV5-1 to TRBJ2-2; 9 bases are a match to TRBD2. The source is a boy younger than two who had a stem cell transplant for SCID, so the T cells may come from the graft donor. The CDR3 sequence: CASRPTSGGGTGELFF. CDR3 sequence (DNA): TGCGCCAGCCGTCCGACTAGCGGAGGAGGCACCGGGGAGCTGTTTTTT.